These 2 T cell receptor beta chains were sequenced from one sample in a study of cytomegalovirus exposure and HLA in healthy donors. 13 Jbeta primers and 60 Vbeta primers were used for the PCR. Sequenced by immunoSEQ multiplex PCR; TCRdb stores in-frame clones only, minus some. The table includes some 160,000 clones, about 84% detected once. What was sequenced was PBMCs. The receptors come from a male donor in good health and CMV-seronegative.

CDR3 residues: CASSPPGTGGWKTQYF. The CDR3, as DNA: TGTGCCAGCTCACCACCAGGAACAGGGGGCTGGAAGACCCAGTACTTC. The V call is TRBV18, the J call TRBJ2-5, with 9 positions matching TRBD1. Trimming removed 0 bases from V and 6 bases from J; junction bases left unmatched: 8. The CDR3 has 16 amino acids. In germline, CDR1 is KGHSH, CDR2 LQKENI.

The chain employs TRBV5-1 and TRBJ2-1; 7 bases are shared with TRBD1. CDR1 is SGHRS and CDR2 is YFSETQ in the germline V gene. CDR3 length: 15 residues. With V trimmed by 0 bases and J by 0 bases, 0 bases remained unmatched. The CDR3, as DNA: TGCGCCAGCAGCTTGGGGACAGGCTCCTACAATGAGCAGTTCTTC. Translating it yields CASSLGTGSYNEQFF.